One and the same sample provided the 28 T cell receptor beta chains below, sequenced in a study of Ad26.COV2.S vaccination and SARS-CoV-2 variants. The table came from immunoSEQ multiplex PCR; TCRdb's copy has only in-frame clones and leaves some out. Here the sample spans 350,000 to 400,000 clones, around 89% being singletons. Treatment noted: around 19 received Ad26.COV2.S at low or high dose, single or two shots; five or six received placebo; per-sample allocation not given. Day 63 after the first injection of vaccine or placebo was the sampling time. Sequencing used peripheral blood, obtained in a trial of Ad26.COV2.S vaccine versus placebo. These receptors all come from a person aged 18-65 years who received the Ad26.COV2.S COVID-19 vaccine or a placebo.

The V call is TRBV7-9, the J call TRBJ2-7, with 10 bases lining up with TRBD2. V trimming: 5 bases; J trimming: 7 bases; junction bases outside the gene matches: 11. CDR1 and CDR2 (germline): SEHNR, FQNEAQ (reference sequence). CDR3 length: 15 amino acids. The CDR3, as DNA: TGTGCCAGCAGCCCGCGGACTAGCGGCCCGGGGGAGCAGTACTTC. Residues: CASSPRTSGPGEQYF.

The rearrangement joins TRBV7-2 to TRBJ2-2, with 12 positions matching TRBD2. From germline, CDR1 is SGHTA and CDR2 FQGNSA. The CDR3 spans 17 residues. V lost 5 bases and J lost 6; bases outside the gene matches: 10. The CDR3 sequence: CASSQTSGSLWAGELFF. CDR3 nucleotide sequence: TGTGCCAGCAGCCAGACTAGCGGGAGTCTCTGGGCCGGGGAGCTGTTTTTT.

The gene calls are TRBV6-5 and TRBJ2-7; D remains ambiguous. Germline V gene sequence: CDR1 MNHEY, CDR2 SVGAGI. Trimming pared 6 bases from V and 1 base from J, leaving 4 bases between. This CDR3 region has 11 residues. CDR3 bases: TGTGCCAGCAGGGGTTCCTACGAGCAGTACTTC. Residues: CASRGSYEQYF.

Concerning this clone itself: This CDR3 is also generated by other DNA sequences in the sample. This chain uses TRBV3-1 (or the pseudogene TRBV3-2) with TRBJ1-4; tentative D call: TRBD1 (5 bases). The V end lost 0 bases, the J end lost 3 bases, and 8 bases lay between the germline ends. This CDR3 has 15 residues. CDR1 is LGHDT, CDR2 YNNKEL, per germline (reference sequence). DNA of the CDR3: TGTGCCAGCAGCCAAGACGGGGCTTCTAATGAAAAACTGTTTTTT. It yields the protein CASSQDGASNEKLFF.

This rearrangement joins TRBV11-2 to TRBJ2-1, with D possibly matching TRBD1 (5 bases). The V and J ends lost 2 bases and 3 bases respectively, with 17 bases between them. This CDR3 comprises 17 residues. Per the germline V gene, CDR1 is SGHAT and CDR2 is FQNNGV. The chain's CDR3 is CASSLKVRVGRYNEQFF. The DNA of the CDR3 is TGTGCCAGCAGCTTAAAAGTTCGAGTGGGGCGCTACAATGAGCAGTTCTTC. Looking up the rest from reference TRBV11-2 and TRBJ2-1 gives the full variable domain: EAGVAQSPRYKIIEKRQSVAFWCNPISGHATLYWYQQILGQGPKLLIQFQNNGVVDDSQLPKDRFSAERLKGVDSTLKIQPAKLEDSAVYLCASSLKVRVGRYNEQFFGPGTRLTVL.

The chain couples TRBV3-1 (or the pseudogene TRBV3-2) to TRBJ1-5; 8 bases are a match to TRBD1. Germline V gene data show CDR1 as LGHDT and CDR2 as YNNKEL (reference sequence). V shed 4 bases, J shed 7 bases, and the junction held 6 bases outside the gene matches. The CDR3 has 14 residues. The CDR3 loop is CASSPSGGQQPQHF. The CDR3, as DNA: TGTGCCAGCAGCCCTTCAGGGGGCCAGCAGCCCCAGCATTTT.

The DNA of the CDR3 is TGCGCCAGCAGCCAAGAAGTGGCGGGACTCTACAATGAGCAGTTCTTC. Encoded protein: CASSQEVAGLYNEQFF. V is TRBV4-1 and J is TRBJ2-1, with D possibly being TRBD2 (6 bases). Germline V CDR1 and CDR2: MGHRA, YSYEKL. The CDR3 covers 16 residues. V gave up 0 bases and J gave up 3 bases, with 12 bases separating them.

The sample holds a few counts of this clone. This chain links TRBV4-1 with TRBJ1-6; TRBD1 matches at 7 bases. This CDR3 has 12 amino acids. V was pared by 8 bases and J by 9 bases, with 4 bases of the junction left unmatched. Germline V gives CDR1 MGHRA, CDR2 YSYEKL. Written as DNA, the CDR3 is TGCGCCAGCGGGACAGCAGGTTCACCCCTCCACTTT. Translated: CASGTAGSPLHF.

This clone was seen many times. V and J are TRBV7-9 and TRBJ1-2, with D uncertain. Trimming cost V 1 base and J 6 bases, with 6 bases left between them. The CDR3 covers 12 residues. Germline assignment: CDR1 SEHNR and CDR2 FQNEAQ (reference sequence). CDR3 coding DNA: TGTGCCAGCAGCTTAGATCGAGATGGCTACACCTTC. It encodes CASSLDRDGYTF.

This rearrangement joins TRBV6-5 to TRBJ1-5; D possibly corresponds to TRBD1 (6 bases). V was trimmed by 9 bases and J by 6 bases, leaving 21 bases between them. CDR3 size: 15 residues. Germline V gene sequence: CDR1 MNHEY, CDR2 SVGAGI. In DNA, the CDR3 is TGTGCCAGTAGTCTCTCCGGGGCAGGGGCTCAGCCCCAGCATTTT. This translates into CASSLSGAGAQPQHF.

The chain recombines TRBV5-6 with TRBJ1-4, with no clear D. V was cut by 4 bases and J by 5 bases, with 12 bases left in between. Germline V gives CDR1 SGHDT, CDR2 YYEEEE. CDR3 length equals 14 residues. As DNA, the CDR3 is TGTGCCAGCAGCGAGGACGGGATAAATGAAAAACTGTTTTTT. Translating gives CASSEDGINEKLFF.

The chain links TRBV11-2 to TRBJ2-7, with D unclear. From germline, CDR1 is SGHAT and CDR2 FQNNGV. The CDR3 spans 12 residues. Trimming cost V 1 base and J 6 bases, with 7 bases left between them. CDR3 residues: CASSLVMREQYF. The CDR3 region has the DNA TGTGCCAGCAGCTTAGTAATGCGCGAGCAGTACTTC.

The V and J genes are TRBV28 and TRBJ2-3; a weak D match, TRBD2 (5 bases). Germline V CDR1 and CDR2: MDHEN, SYDVKM. The CDR3 totals 16 residues. V was cut by 4 bases and J by 0 bases, with 14 bases left in between. The CDR3, as DNA: TGTGCCAGCAGTTCCCGGCGGGCGGACAGCACAGATACGCAGTATTTT. Protein product: CASSSRRADSTDTQYF.

The chain couples TRBV18 to TRBJ2-1; no clear D gene. Germline V gene lookup returns CDR1 KGHSH and CDR2 LQKENI. The CDR3 loop spans 12 amino acids. Trimming cost V 4 bases and J 5 bases, with 6 bases left between them. The CDR3 DNA sequence: TGTGCCAGCTCACGACTTCACAATGAGCAGTTCTTC. As protein: CASSRLHNEQFF.

This clone was detected a few times. The rearrangement joins TRBV28 to TRBJ1-5, with D uncertain. V lost 8 bases and J 4 bases, leaving 9 bases between the germline ends. Looked up from germline, CDR1 is MDHEN and CDR2 is SYDVKM. This CDR3 is built from 12 residues. CDR3 in amino acids: CASGLLNQPQHF. The CDR3 DNA is TGTGCCAGCGGCCTGCTAAATCAGCCCCAGCATTTT.

This chain connects TRBV6-1 to TRBJ2-5; TRBD1 might be the D (6 bases). The germline CDR1 and CDR2 sequences are MNHNS and SASEGT. The V gene lost 2 bases and the J gene lost 5 bases, with 21 bases spanning the gap. The CDR3 runs to 17 residues. CDR3 protein: CASSESPKSTRGETQYF. The CDR3 DNA reads as TGTGCCAGCAGTGAATCCCCCAAGTCTACTAGGGGGGAGACCCAGTACTTC.

The rearrangement joins TRBV24-1 to TRBJ2-4; D possibly corresponds to TRBD2 (5 bases). CDR1 KGHDR and CDR2 SFDVKD come from the germline V gene. The CDR3 has 11 residues. The germline V and J ends were trimmed by 9 bases and 11 bases, with 13 bases remaining between them. This chain's CDR3 is CATSDFGVQYF. The CDR3 coding sequence is TGTGCCACCTCGGACTTTGGCGTTCAGTACTTC.

The gene calls are TRBV27 and TRBJ1-2; maybe TRBD1 (6 bases). The CDR3 has 14 amino acids. V was clipped by 5 bases and J by 2 bases, with 12 bases between them. The germline V gene encodes CDR1 MNHEY and CDR2 SMNVEV (reference sequence). In nucleotides, the CDR3 is TGTGCCAGCAGTCCAGGACAGTCGAACTATGGCTACACCTTC. It specifies CASSPGQSNYGYTF.

The rearrangement joins TRBV28 to TRBJ2-1, with D perhaps matching TRBD2 (5 bases). The CDR3 has 15 amino acids. V was cut by 4 bases and J by 0 bases, with 10 bases left in between. The germline gives CDR1 MDHEN, CDR2 SYDVKM. CDR3 sequence: CASSSYSASYNEQFF. Here the CDR3 DNA reads TGTGCCAGCAGTTCCTATAGCGCCTCCTACAATGAGCAGTTCTTC.

For this clone: The sample has other DNA sequences that encode this CDR3 too. This chain joins TRBV12-3 or TRBV12-4 and TRBJ2-7, with D possibly being TRBD2 (6 bases). This CDR3 region has 12 residues. V was shortened by 3 bases and J by 5 bases, with 8 bases between the two germline ends. In DNA, the CDR3 is TGTGCCAGCAGTTTTGCGGGGAACGAGCAGTACTTC. Translated, it gives CASSFAGNEQYF.

The chain uses TRBV5-1 and TRBJ2-1, with 7 positions matching TRBD1. Germline V lookup: CDR1 SGHRS, CDR2 YFSETQ. The CDR3 is 17 amino acids. Trimming at V came to 4 bases and at J to 4 bases, leaving 14 bases not matched to a gene. CDR3 coding DNA: TGCGCCAGCAGCACACACCGGGCCCACAGGGGATACAATGAGCAGTTCTTC. The encoded protein is CASSTHRAHRGYNEQFF.

The CDR3 DNA is TGTGCCAGCAGCCGGGGGGGAGGCAATCAGCCCCAGCATTTT. Translated: CASSRGGGNQPQHF. The chain is built from TRBV5-6 and TRBJ1-5; tentative D call: TRBD1 (5 bases). Trimming removed 4 bases from V and 2 bases from J, with 10 bases in between. Germline CDR1 is SGHDT and CDR2 is YYEEEE. The CDR3 has 14 amino acids.

This sequence joins TRBV19 and TRBJ2-2, with TRBD1 as a possible D gene (6 bases). The CDR3 length is 14 residues. CDR1 is LNHDA and CDR2 is SQIVND in the germline V gene (reference sequence). Between the trimmed V and J ends, which lost 6 bases and 5 bases, there was a span of 13 bases. In DNA, the CDR3 is TGTGCCAGTAGCGTACAGGGTTGGACCGGGGAGCTGTTTTTT. Its protein is CASSVQGWTGELFF.

CDR3 protein: CASSSLRLRRADTGELFF. The CDR3 region has the DNA TGTGCCAGCAGTTCCCTTCGATTGAGGCGGGCGGACACCGGGGAGCTGTTTTTT. J is TRBJ2-2 and V is TRBV27, with TRBD2 as a possible D gene (5 bases). Germline V CDR1 and CDR2: MNHEY, SMNVEV (reference sequence). The CDR3 has 18 amino acids. V lost 4 bases and J lost 3, with 21 bases in between.

The chain links TRBV7-6 to TRBJ2-7; perhaps TRBD2 as D (7 bases). The ends were cut back, 5 bases at V and 2 bases at J, with 28 bases in the middle. Germline values: CDR1 SGHVS, CDR2 FNYEAQ. This CDR3 comprises 19 residues. The CDR3 nucleotides read TGTGCCAGCAGCCGGGCAGGGGCGACGGGAGGCTTACTTCCCTACGAGCAGTACTTC. Protein sequence: CASSRAGATGGLLPYEQYF.

J is TRBJ2-2 and V is TRBV4-2, with 7 bases matching TRBD2. CDR1 and CDR2 from the germline V gene are LGHNA and YNFKEQ. This CDR3 has 15 amino acids. After removal of 4 bases from V and 4 bases from J, the junction contained 6 bases not matched to a gene. The CDR3 is CASSPRGRGTGELFF. CDR3 sequence (DNA): TGTGCCAGCAGCCCCCGTGGGAGGGGCACCGGGGAGCTGTTTTTT.

V usage is TRBV7-6 and J usage is TRBJ1-1, with D perhaps TRBD1 (5 bases). V was clipped by 3 bases and J by 2 bases, with 13 bases between them. This CDR3 has 15 residues. CDR1 SGHVS and CDR2 FNYEAQ come from the germline V gene. The CDR3 nucleotides are TGTGCCAGCAGCTTCCTATGGGACGGCAACACTGAAGCTTTCTTT. It encodes CASSFLWDGNTEAFF. The full variable domain, its missing parts supplied by reference TRBV7-6 and TRBJ1-1, is GAGVSQSPRYKVTKRGQDVALRCDPISGHVSLYWYRQALGQGPEFLTYFNYEAQQDKSGLPNDRFSAERPEGSISTLTIQRTEQRDSAMYRCASSFLWDGNTEAFFGQGTRLTVV.

The chain has TRBV6-4 and TRBJ1-1; 11 bases agree with TRBD1. The germline CDR1 and CDR2 sequences are MRHNA and SNTAGT. Germline trimming cut 8 bases from V and 0 bases from J; bases unmatched to any gene: 17. This CDR3 is built from 19 residues. The CDR3 protein is CASSYLRRDRGVVNTEAFF. DNA for the CDR3: TGTGCCAGCTCATACCTCCGCCGGGACAGGGGGGTGGTGAACACTGAAGCTTTCTTT.